The following is a TCR beta chain sequence with its context. Its target is unknown. Germline loops: CDR1 LGHNA, CDR2 YSLEER. This CDR3 spans 14 amino acids. V lost 5 bases, J lost 1 base, and 10 bases lay in between. The source of the sample is a study of OX40 agonist ivuxolimab in advanced cancers. Whole-study findings and limits: At 0.1 to 3.0 mg/kg, CD4+ and CD8+ blood T cells expanded clonally by week 6. Mean expanded clone counts were higher in CD8+ than CD4+ T cells. Normalized expansion of T-cell clones was also low for some nonresponders. With doses of 0.1-3.0 mg/kg, partial responders showed among the lowest clonal expansion.

Here immunoSEQ multiplex PCR was the method, and the copy in TCRdb shows in-frame clones only, minus some. The sample yields 60,000 to 70,000 clones, approximately 91% seen once. Sequenced here: CD4+ or CD8+ T cells sorted from blood, sampled in a trial of the OX40 agonist ivuxolimab. This clonotype originated in an adult with an advanced solid tumor such as melanoma, head and neck, liver or kidney cancer. J is TRBJ2-3 and V is TRBV4-3; D may correspond to TRBD1 or TRBD2 (5 bases each). The CDR3: CASSTGPRTDTQYF. The CDR3 nucleotides are TGCGCCAGCAGCACGGGGCCACGCACAGATACGCAGTATTTT.